These 10 T cell receptor beta chains were sequenced from one sample in a study of T cell responses to AZD1222 COVID-19 vaccine. Sequencing was performed with immunoSEQ multiplex PCR; in TCRdb, only in-frame clones are kept and a portion is missing. Altogether about 180,000 clones are present, 88% being singletons, with the ten largest covering approximately 10%. The sequencing used peripheral blood, collected 28 days after the second AZD1222 dose. The receptors shown here come from an adult who received the AZD1222 COVID-19 vaccine.

The V call is TRBV3-1 (or the pseudogene TRBV3-2), the J call TRBJ2-7; TRBD2 agrees at 11 bases. The CDR3 is 16 residues long. The V segment lost 4 bases and the J segment 4 bases; nucleotides outside the gene matches: 9. Germline CDR1 reads LGHDT; CDR2 reads YNNKEL (reference sequence). The CDR3 DNA reads as TGTGCCAGCAGCCTGCCCCTCACTAGCGGGGGTTACGAGCAGTACTTC. It encodes CASSLPLTSGGYEQYF.

Concerning this clone itself: Other DNA sequences within the sample encode an identical CDR3. V usage is TRBV13 and J usage is TRBJ2-7, with 9 bases that match TRBD2. The CDR3 loop spans 14 amino acids. The V and J ends lost 4 bases and 2 bases, in that order; junction bases with no gene match: 3. Germline V lookup: CDR1 PRHDT, CDR2 FYEKMQ (reference sequence). CDR3 sequence: CASSSSGTTYEQYF. CDR3 coding DNA: TGTGCCAGCAGCTCTAGCGGGACCACCTACGAGCAGTACTTC. Complete variable domain (other parts from reference TRBV13 and TRBJ2-7): AAGVIQSPRHLIKEKRETATLKCYPIPRHDTVYWYQQGPGQDPQFLISFYEKMQSDKGSIPDRFSAQQFSDYHSELNMSSLELGDSALYFCASSSSGTTYEQYFGPGTRLTVT.

The chain uses TRBV7-6 and TRBJ1-5, with unresolved D. This CDR3 has 15 amino acids. Germline V lookup: CDR1 SGHVS, CDR2 FNYEAQ. V was clipped by 3 bases and J by 3 bases, with 12 bases between them. The CDR3 region has the DNA TGTGCCAGCAGCTTCGATTTCAGCCCCAATCAGCCCCAGCATTTT. Translated, it gives CASSFDFSPNQPQHF.

J is TRBJ1-2 and V is TRBV7-9; maybe TRBD1 (5 bases). CDR1 SEHNR and CDR2 FQNEAQ come from the germline V gene (reference sequence). The CDR3 runs 11 residues. Trimming shortened V by 3 bases and J by 8 bases, and 7 bases separated the two germline ends. The CDR3 nucleotides read TGTGCCAGCAGCTTTCGGGGGGGCTACACCTTC. Translating it yields CASSFRGGYTF.

The chain joins TRBV20-1 to TRBJ2-1; 7 bases match TRBD1. The CDR3 consists of 12 residues. Germline trimming cut 3 bases from V and 7 bases from J; bases unmatched to any gene: 3. The germline V gene has CDR1 DFQATT and CDR2 SNEGSKA (reference sequence). This CDR3 reads CSASSRGNEQFF. The CDR3 bases are TGCAGTGCTAGTTCCAGGGGGAATGAGCAGTTCTTC.

V is TRBV6-6 and J is TRBJ2-7; D remains ambiguous. Trimming removed 6 bases from V and 2 bases from J, with 11 bases in between. This CDR3 comprises 13 residues. CDR1 MNHNY and CDR2 SVGAGI come from the germline V gene (reference sequence). The CDR3 DNA reads as TGTGCCAGCAGCCTGATAGTGCCCTACGAGCAGTACTTC. This codes for CASSLIVPYEQYF.

This clone has only one observation. The chain employs TRBV11-2 and TRBJ2-2; D remains ambiguous. Trimming cost V 4 bases and J 0 bases, with 6 bases left between them. The CDR3 runs to 14 residues. In germline, CDR1 is SGHAT, CDR2 FQNNGV. The CDR3 DNA follows: TGTGCCAGCAGCTCGCTAACGAACACCGGGGAGCTGTTTTTT. It is translated as CASSSLTNTGELFF. The full variable domain, with the rest looked up from reference TRBV11-2 and TRBJ2-2, is EAGVAQSPRYKIIEKRQSVAFWCNPISGHATLYWYQQILGQGPKLLIQFQNNGVVDDSQLPKDRFSAERLKGVDSTLKIQPAKLEDSAVYLCASSSLTNTGELFFGEGSRLTVL.

This chain connects TRBV19 to TRBJ1-1; D not resolved. CDR1 and CDR2 (germline): LNHDA, SQIVND (reference sequence). CDR3 length: 15 residues. The germline V and J ends were trimmed by 0 bases and 5 bases, with 13 bases remaining between them. The CDR3 nucleotides are TGTGCCAGTAGTATAGATCCCCGACTACAAACTGAAGCTTTCTTT. It is translated as CASSIDPRLQTEAFF.

V gene TRBV15 combines with J gene TRBJ2-6, with D uncertain. The CDR3 has 16 residues. The germline V gene has CDR1 LNHNV and CDR2 YYDKDF (reference sequence). V gave up 0 bases and J gave up 3 bases, with 9 bases separating them. The CDR3 DNA sequence: TGTGCCACCAGCAGAGACCGCCTTCTTGGGGCCAACGTCCTGACTTTC. Translated: CATSRDRLLGANVLTF. The full variable domain, its missing parts supplied by reference TRBV15 and TRBJ2-6, is DAMVIQNPRYQVTQFGKPVTLSCSQTLNHNVMYWYQQKSSQAPKLLFHYYDKDFNNEADTPDNFQSRRPNTSFCFLDIRSPGLGDTAMYLCATSRDRLLGANVLTFGAGSRLTVL.

This clone was seen a single time. The rearrangement joins TRBV28 to TRBJ2-3, with 7 bases identical to TRBD1. This CDR3 region has 15 residues. V shed 8 bases and J 1 base; nucleotides not matched to a gene: 9. Per the germline V gene, CDR1 is MDHEN and CDR2 is SYDVKM. The CDR3 DNA is TGTGCCAGCCCCCCGAGACAGGGCGGCACAGATACGCAGTATTTT. Translating gives CASPPRQGGTDTQYF.